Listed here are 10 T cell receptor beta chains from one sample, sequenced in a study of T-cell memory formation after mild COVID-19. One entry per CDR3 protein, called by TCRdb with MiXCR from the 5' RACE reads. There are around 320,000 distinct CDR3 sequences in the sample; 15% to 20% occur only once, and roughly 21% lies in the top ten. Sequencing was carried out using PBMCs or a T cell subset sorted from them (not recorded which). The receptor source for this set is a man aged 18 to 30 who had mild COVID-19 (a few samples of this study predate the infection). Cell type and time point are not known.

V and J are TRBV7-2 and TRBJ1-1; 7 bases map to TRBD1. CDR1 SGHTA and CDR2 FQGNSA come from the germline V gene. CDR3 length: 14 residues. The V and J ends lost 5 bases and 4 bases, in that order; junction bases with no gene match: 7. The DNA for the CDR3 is TGTGCCAGCAGCCAGGGACAGTCGGGCACTGAAGCTTTCTTT. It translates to CASSQGQSGTEAFF.

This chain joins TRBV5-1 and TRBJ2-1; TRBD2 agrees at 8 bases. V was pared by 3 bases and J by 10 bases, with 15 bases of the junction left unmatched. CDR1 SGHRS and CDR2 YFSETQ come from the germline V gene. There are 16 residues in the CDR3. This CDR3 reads CASSSTPGGATQEQFF. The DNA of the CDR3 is TGCGCCAGCAGCTCCACCCCCGGGGGGGCTACACAGGAGCAGTTCTTC.

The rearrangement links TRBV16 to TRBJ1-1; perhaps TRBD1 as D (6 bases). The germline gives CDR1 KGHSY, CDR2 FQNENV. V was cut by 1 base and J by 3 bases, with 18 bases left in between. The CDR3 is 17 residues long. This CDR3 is CASSQYPDKRGDTEAFF. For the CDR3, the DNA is TGTGCCAGCAGCCAATACCCCGACAAGAGGGGGGACACTGAAGCTTTCTTT.

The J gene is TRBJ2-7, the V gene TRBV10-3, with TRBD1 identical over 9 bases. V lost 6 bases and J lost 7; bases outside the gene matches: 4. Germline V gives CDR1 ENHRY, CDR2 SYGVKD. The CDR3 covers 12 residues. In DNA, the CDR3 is TGTGCCATCAGAGAGGGACAGGGAGAGCAGTACTTC. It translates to CAIREGQGEQYF.

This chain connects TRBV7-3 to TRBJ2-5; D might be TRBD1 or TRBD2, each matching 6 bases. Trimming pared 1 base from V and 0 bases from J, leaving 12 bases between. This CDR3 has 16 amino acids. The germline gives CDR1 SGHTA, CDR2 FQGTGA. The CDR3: CASSLNAGDYQETQYF. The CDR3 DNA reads TGTGCCAGCAGCTTAAATGCAGGGGACTACCAAGAGACCCAGTACTTC.

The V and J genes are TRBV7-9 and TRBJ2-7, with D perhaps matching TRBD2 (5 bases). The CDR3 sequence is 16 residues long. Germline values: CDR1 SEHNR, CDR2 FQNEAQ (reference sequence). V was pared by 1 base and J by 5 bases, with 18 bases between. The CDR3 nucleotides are TGTGCCAGCAGCTTAGTAGTAAGCGGTTTTGGGCACGAGCAGTACTTC. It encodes CASSLVVSGFGHEQYF.

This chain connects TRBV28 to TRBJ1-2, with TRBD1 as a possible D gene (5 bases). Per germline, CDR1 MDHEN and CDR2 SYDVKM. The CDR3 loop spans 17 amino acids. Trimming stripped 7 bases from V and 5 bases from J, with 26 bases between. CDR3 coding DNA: TGTGCCAGCAACGACTACAGAGGGACGTTACACTCTTATGGCTACACCTTC. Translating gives CASNDYRGTLHSYGYTF.

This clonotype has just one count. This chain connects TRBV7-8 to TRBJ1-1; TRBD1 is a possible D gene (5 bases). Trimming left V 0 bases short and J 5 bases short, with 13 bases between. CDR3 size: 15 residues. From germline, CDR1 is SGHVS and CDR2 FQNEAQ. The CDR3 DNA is TGTGCCAGCAGCTTAGCAGGGGTAAAAGGGACTGAAGCTTTCTTT. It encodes CASSLAGVKGTEAFF. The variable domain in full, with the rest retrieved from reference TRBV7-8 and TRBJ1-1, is GAGVSQSPRYKVAKRGQDVALRCDPISGHVSLFWYQQALGQGPEFLTYFQNEAQLDKSGLPSDRFFAERPEGSVSTLKIQRTQQEDSAVYLCASSLAGVKGTEAFFGQGTRLTVV.

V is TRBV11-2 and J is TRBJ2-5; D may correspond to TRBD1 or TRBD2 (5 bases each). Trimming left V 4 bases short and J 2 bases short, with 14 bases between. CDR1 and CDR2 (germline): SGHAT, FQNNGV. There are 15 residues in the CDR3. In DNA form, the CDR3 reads TGTGCCAGCAGCTCGGGGCTCGGGTGGCAAGAGACCCAGTACTTC. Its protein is CASSSGLGWQETQYF.

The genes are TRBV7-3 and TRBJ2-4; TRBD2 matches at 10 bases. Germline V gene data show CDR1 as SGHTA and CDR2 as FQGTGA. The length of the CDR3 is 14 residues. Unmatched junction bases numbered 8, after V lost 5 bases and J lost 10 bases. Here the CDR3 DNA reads TGTGCCAGCAGCCTGAGCGGGGGGGAAGGGATTCAGTACTTC. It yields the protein CASSLSGGEGIQYF.